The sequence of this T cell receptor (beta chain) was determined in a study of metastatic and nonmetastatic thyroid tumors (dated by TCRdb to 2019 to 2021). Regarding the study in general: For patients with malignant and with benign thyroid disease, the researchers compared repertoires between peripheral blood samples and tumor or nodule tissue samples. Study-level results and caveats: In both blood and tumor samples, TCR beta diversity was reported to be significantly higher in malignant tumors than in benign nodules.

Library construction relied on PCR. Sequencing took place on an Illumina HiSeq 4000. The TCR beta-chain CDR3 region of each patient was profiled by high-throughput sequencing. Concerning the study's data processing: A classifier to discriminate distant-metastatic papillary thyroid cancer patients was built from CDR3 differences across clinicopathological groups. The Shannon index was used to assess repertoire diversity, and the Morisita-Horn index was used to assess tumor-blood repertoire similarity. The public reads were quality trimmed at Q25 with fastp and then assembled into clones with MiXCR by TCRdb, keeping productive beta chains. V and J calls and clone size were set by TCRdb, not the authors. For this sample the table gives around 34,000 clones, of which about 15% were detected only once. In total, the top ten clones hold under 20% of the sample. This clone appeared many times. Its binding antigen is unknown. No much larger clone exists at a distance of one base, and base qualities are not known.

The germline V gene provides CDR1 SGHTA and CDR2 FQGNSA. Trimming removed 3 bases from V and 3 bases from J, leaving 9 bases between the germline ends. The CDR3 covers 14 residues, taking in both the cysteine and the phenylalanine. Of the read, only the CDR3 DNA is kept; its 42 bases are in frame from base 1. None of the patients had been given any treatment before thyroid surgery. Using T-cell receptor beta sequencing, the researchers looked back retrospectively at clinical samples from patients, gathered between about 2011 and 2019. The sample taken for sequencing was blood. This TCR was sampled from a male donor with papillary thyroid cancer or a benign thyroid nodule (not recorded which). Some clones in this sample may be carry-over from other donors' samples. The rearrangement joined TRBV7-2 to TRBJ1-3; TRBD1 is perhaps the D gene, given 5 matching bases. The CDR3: CASSLGGYGNTIYF. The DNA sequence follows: TGTGCCAGCAGCTTGGGGGGGTATGGAAACACCATATATTTT. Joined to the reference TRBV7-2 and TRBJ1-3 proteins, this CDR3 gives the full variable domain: GAGVSQSPSNKVTEKGKDVELRCDPISGHTALYWYRQSLGQGLEFLIYFQGNSAPDKSGLPSDRFSAERTGGSVSTLTIQRTQQEDSAVYLCASSLGGYGNTIYFGEGSWLTVV.